This T cell receptor beta chain was profiled in a study of tumor and adjacent non-tumor tissue in lung cancer. Across the study: Histology: 12 adenocarcinoma, a couple of squamous cell carcinoma, 1 small cell lung cancer. Stage I to III disease affected about nine men and roughly five women aged about 31 to 85.

TCRbeta libraries were built with three rounds of nested PCR, modified from ARM-PCR. Via MiXCR, TCRdb re-called the multiplex PCR reads, giving one row per CDR3 protein. The data show tens of thousands of distinct CDR3 sequences, with approximately 60% seen just once and over 15% held by the top ten. In its sample, this clonotype was seen many times. Trimming removed 4 bases from V and 1 base from J; junction bases left unmatched: 4. Germline V gene sequence: CDR1 MGHRA, CDR2 YSYEKL. The CDR3 is made up of 14 amino acids. The template was RNA from unsorted bulk tissue. The normal lung tissue was taken more than 3 cm from the tumor edge.

The chain has TRBV4-1 and TRBJ2-7; TRBD1 aligns across 7 bases. This sequence originates from a woman aged 40-49 years with non-small cell lung cancer. The specimen was distant non-tumor lung tissue. CDR3 sequence (DNA): TGCGCCAGCAGCCCAACAGGGGAGTCCTACGAGCAGTACTTC. Residues: CASSPTGESYEQYF.